A single sample is the source of the 25 T cell receptor beta chains below, sequenced in a study of control samples from healthy donors and cancer patients. Method: immunoSEQ multiplex PCR; TCRdb's copy keeps in-frame clones and lacks some. Altogether 170,000 or so clones are present, 85% to 95% being singletons, with the ten largest covering over 6.5%. Sequences were obtained from blood. The receptors were gathered from a woman aged 40 to 50 in good health.

The gene calls are TRBV12-5 and TRBJ1-5, with 8 nucleotides matching TRBD1. Germline V gene sequence: CDR1 LGHNT, CDR2 FRNRAP. This CDR3 region has 14 residues. The V gene end was trimmed by 5 bases and the J gene end by 5 bases; junction bases not matched to a gene: 5. The CDR3 here is CASGVDRVYQPQHF. In nucleotides, the CDR3 is TGTGCTAGTGGTGTGGACAGGGTCTATCAGCCCCAGCATTTT.

This sequence joins TRBV6-5 and TRBJ2-5, with 7 bases aligning to TRBD1. The CDR3 spans 15 residues. From germline, CDR1 is MNHEY and CDR2 SVGAGI. Trimming cost V 0 bases and J 5 bases; bases outside gene matches: 6. The CDR3, as DNA: TGTGCCAGCAGTTACTCGTACAGGGGAACGGAGACCCAGTACTTC. Its translation: CASSYSYRGTETQYF.

The genes are TRBV29-1 and TRBJ1-6; 10 positions agree with TRBD1. V trimming: 4 bases; J trimming: 7 bases; junction bases outside the gene matches: 1. This CDR3 spans 13 amino acids. CDR1 and CDR2 from the germline V gene are SQVTM and ANQGSEA. CDR3 residues: CSVGTGGNSPLHF. CDR3 sequence (DNA): TGCAGCGTTGGGACAGGGGGAAATTCACCCCTCCACTTT. The full variable domain, rest sourced from reference TRBV29-1 and TRBJ1-6, is SAVISQKPSRDICQRGTSLTIQCQVDSQVTMMFWYRQQPGQSLTLIATANQGSEATYESGFVIDKFPISRPNLTFSTLTVSNMSPEDSSIYLCSVGTGGNSPLHFGNGTRLTVT.

The V gene is TRBV7-2, the J gene TRBJ2-7; D gene ambiguous. This CDR3 spans 15 amino acids. Trimming took off 3 bases at V and 3 bases at J, with 15 bases between the two ends. Germline values: CDR1 SGHTA, CDR2 FQGNSA. The CDR3: CASSLGPGSRYEQYF. CDR3 coding DNA: TGTGCCAGCAGCTTGGGTCCGGGCTCTCGCTACGAGCAGTACTTC.

Turning to this clone: The sample contains more than one DNA sequence encoding this CDR3. The chain is built from TRBV7-2 and TRBJ1-1; D is unresolved. Germline CDR1 SGHTA, CDR2 FQGNSA. CDR3 size: 13 residues. V shed 6 bases and J shed 7 bases, with 15 bases lying between them. CDR3 residues: CASRRTGRGEAFF. CDR3 bases: TGTGCCAGCAGACGCACCGGCCGGGGTGAAGCTTTCTTT.

This sequence joins TRBV27 and TRBJ1-4; weak D call: TRBD1 (6 bases). Trimming pared 8 bases from V and 4 bases from J, leaving 14 bases between. The V gene's germline CDR1 is MNHEY and CDR2 SMNVEV (reference sequence). This CDR3 is built from 14 residues. The CDR3 nucleotides read TGTGCCAGCGCCCCGGGGGCGGTTAATGAAAAACTGTTTTTT. It specifies CASAPGAVNEKLFF.

This chain joins TRBV7-3 and TRBJ1-1; D not certain. Germline V lookup: CDR1 SGHTA, CDR2 FQGTGA. CDR3 size: 13 residues. V was pared by 1 base and J by 1 base, with 4 bases between. This chain's CDR3 is CASSLMSNTEAFF. DNA for the CDR3: TGTGCCAGCAGCTTAATGTCGAACACTGAAGCTTTCTTT. The whole variable domain, filled in from reference TRBV7-3 and TRBJ1-1, reads GAGVSQTPSNKVTEKGKYVELRCDPISGHTALYWYRQSLGQGPEFLIYFQGTGAADDSGLPNDRFFAVRPEGSVSTLKIQRTERGDSAVYLCASSLMSNTEAFFGQGTRLTVV.

This chain links TRBV7-2 with TRBJ2-7, with 7 bases lining up with TRBD1. The germline V gene has CDR1 SGHTA and CDR2 FQGNSA. The CDR3 extends over 13 amino acids. V was clipped by 5 bases and J by 2 bases; unmatched bases: 3. The DNA of the CDR3 is TGTGCCAGCAGCCTCGGGACAGCCTACGAGCAGTACTTC. Its protein is CASSLGTAYEQYF. The variable domain in full, with the rest retrieved from reference TRBV7-2 and TRBJ2-7, is GAGVSQSPSNKVTEKGKDVELRCDPISGHTALYWYRQSLGQGLEFLIYFQGNSAPDKSGLPSDRFSAERTGGSVSTLTIQRTQQEDSAVYLCASSLGTAYEQYFGPGTRLTVT.

This clone came up once. The chain is built from TRBV27 and TRBJ2-6; a possible D gene is TRBD1 (6 bases). The V gene's germline CDR1 is MNHEY and CDR2 SMNVEV (reference sequence). The CDR3 runs 19 residues. V was clipped by 5 bases and J by 0 bases, with 20 bases between them. The DNA of the CDR3 is TGTGCCAGCAGTCAAAACAGGGCCTTGGCCTTCTCTGGGGCCAACGTCCTGACTTTC. It yields the protein CASSQNRALAFSGANVLTF.

This chain's CDR3 is CASSLGTSGGHQPQHF. In nucleotides, the CDR3 is TGTGCCAGCAGCTTAGGCACTTCCGGGGGGCATCAGCCCCAGCATTTT. The chain recombines TRBV7-2 with TRBJ1-5; tentatively, D is TRBD1 (6 bases). Trimming pared 1 base from V and 5 bases from J, leaving 15 bases between. Looked up from germline, CDR1 is SGHTA and CDR2 is FQGNSA. This CDR3 has 16 amino acids.

Remarks on this clone: Other DNA sequences in this sample translate to the same CDR3. This chain joins TRBV7-2 and TRBJ2-2, with a weak D call TRBD1 (5 bases). CDR3 size: 14 residues. The V end was cut by 0 bases, the J end by 6 bases, with 8 bases between. The V gene's germline CDR1 is SGHTA and CDR2 FQGNSA. CDR3 sequence (DNA): TGTGCCAGCAGCTTAGCCCCCAGGGCCGGGGAGCTGTTTTTT. Its protein product is CASSLAPRAGELFF.

The chain couples TRBV4-3 to TRBJ2-7; possible D gene TRBD1, 6 bases. The CDR3 runs to 14 residues. CDR1 is LGHNA and CDR2 is YSLEER in the germline V gene. The V gene lost 0 bases and the J gene lost 7 bases, with 13 bases spanning the gap. Written as DNA, the CDR3 is TGCGCCAGCAGCCAAGAAATACAGGGTTGGGAGCAGTACTTC. Its protein is CASSQEIQGWEQYF.

The chain couples TRBV7-8 to TRBJ1-3, with D unresolved. CDR3 size: 17 residues. Trimming stripped 5 bases from V and 1 base from J, with 18 bases between. Germline CDR1 SGHVS, CDR2 FQNEAQ. The DNA for the CDR3 is TGTGCCAGCAGCCTTCTGACAATTATTACATCTGGAAACACCATATATTTT. This encodes CASSLLTIITSGNTIYF.

The genes are TRBV7-2 and TRBJ2-1, with TRBD2 matching over 9 bases. From germline, CDR1 is SGHTA and CDR2 FQGNSA. The junction had 10 bases not matched to a gene; V was cut back by 5 bases and J by 8 bases. This CDR3 is 15 amino acids long. CDR3 residues: CASSDVAGGPYEQFF. CDR3 DNA: TGTGCCAGCAGCGACGTCGCGGGAGGGCCGTATGAGCAGTTCTTC.

The V and J genes are TRBV7-9 and TRBJ2-5; no firm D call. The CDR3 covers 11 residues. The germline V and J ends were trimmed by 5 bases and 5 bases, with 6 bases remaining between them. Germline V gives CDR1 SEHNR, CDR2 FQNEAQ (reference sequence). The CDR3 DNA reads TGTGCCAGCAGCCCACGGGAGACCCAGTACTTC. Its translation: CASSPRETQYF.

J is TRBJ1-2 and V is TRBV19, with 8 bases identical to TRBD1. The J segment lost 2 bases and the V segment lost 4 bases, leaving 0 bases of the junction unmatched. The CDR3 length is 13 residues. Germline CDR1 is LNHDA and CDR2 is SQIVND (reference sequence). The CDR3 DNA is TGTGCCAGTAGTAACAGGGGGAACTATGGCTACACCTTC. Its protein product is CASSNRGNYGYTF.

The chain carries TRBV14 and TRBJ2-3, with D unresolved. Trimming shortened V by 5 bases and J by 4 bases, and 7 bases separated the two germline ends. The CDR3 consists of 12 residues. Germline V gene data show CDR1 as SGHDN and CDR2 as FVKESK. CDR3 DNA sequence: TGTGCCAGCAGCGACCCTTCAGATACGCAGTATTTT. Residues: CASSDPSDTQYF.

This chain links TRBV6-2 or TRBV6-3 with TRBJ1-3; maybe TRBD1 (5 bases). Germline CDR1 MNHEY, CDR2 SVGEGT. The V end lost 5 bases, the J end lost 0 bases, and 11 bases lay between the germline ends. The CDR3 has 15 amino acids. CDR3 region: CASSKDSLSGNTIYF. In DNA, the CDR3 is TGTGCCAGCAGTAAAGACAGCCTCTCTGGAAACACCATATATTTT.

The rearrangement uses TRBV20-1 and TRBJ1-1; no clear D. The V gene lost 3 bases and the J gene lost 0 bases, with 2 bases spanning the gap. The CDR3 is 11 residues long. Per germline, CDR1 DFQATT and CDR2 SNEGSKA (reference sequence). The CDR3 nucleotides read TGCAGTGCTAGCCTGAACACTGAAGCTTTCTTT. It yields the protein CSASLNTEAFF.

The chain links TRBV19 to TRBJ1-6; D is uncertain. The V gene lost 3 bases and the J gene lost 5 bases, with 14 bases spanning the gap. This CDR3 is built from 16 residues. The germline V gene has CDR1 LNHDA and CDR2 SQIVND (reference sequence). DNA of the CDR3: TGTGCCAGTAGTATCACGCCGCGGCCAAATAATTCACCCCTCCACTTT. It is translated as CASSITPRPNNSPLHF.

On this clone itself: One end of the junction fails to match germline, which may point to a read error. The J gene is TRBJ1-1, the V gene TRBV7-7; perhaps TRBD1 as D (5 bases). The CDR3 is made up of 13 amino acids. CDR1 SSHAT and CDR2 FNYEAQ come from the germline V gene (reference sequence). CDR3 loop: CASSPGQNTEAFF. The DNA for the CDR3 is TGTGCTAGCAGCCCAGGACAGAACACTGAAGCTTTCTTT.

This clone appeared once. The gene calls are TRBV6-5 and TRBJ1-1, with 7 bases lining up with TRBD1. The CDR3 consists of 12 residues. Germline V gives CDR1 MNHEY, CDR2 SVGAGI. The trim removed 7 bases at V and 11 bases at J, leaving 10 bases unmatched. For the CDR3, the DNA is TGTGCCAGCAAGGGACTCGAGGGGGCGGCTTTCTTT. Translation gives CASKGLEGAAFF.

The CDR3 DNA reads as TGTGCCAGCAGCCACCTCCTGAGGACTAGCGGGGAGAGCTACAATGAGCAGTTCTTC. Its protein product is CASSHLLRTSGESYNEQFF. The V gene is TRBV3-1 (or the pseudogene TRBV3-2), the J gene TRBJ2-1, with TRBD2 identical over 12 bases. V gave up 3 bases and J gave up 3 bases; unmatched junction bases: 12. From germline, CDR1 is LGHDT and CDR2 YNNKEL (reference sequence). This CDR3 comprises 19 residues.

The V gene is TRBV4-1, the J gene TRBJ2-7; D is perhaps TRBD2 (5 bases). The CDR3 has 14 amino acids. V lost 1 base and J 7 bases, leaving 14 bases between the germline ends. The germline CDR1 and CDR2 sequences are MGHRA and YSYEKL. The CDR3: CASSQVTQTGEQYF. In DNA, the CDR3 is TGCGCCAGCAGCCAAGTGACGCAGACGGGAGAGCAGTACTTC.

This chain connects TRBV14 to TRBJ2-1; the match to TRBD2 covers 8 bases. The V gene end was trimmed by 4 bases and the J gene end by 7 bases; junction bases not matched to a gene: 15. From germline, CDR1 is SGHDN and CDR2 FVKESK. The CDR3 has 17 amino acids. CDR3 bases: TGTGCCAGCAGCCTATCAGGACTAGCCCAACGGAGGAATGAGCAGTTCTTC. Protein: CASSLSGLAQRRNEQFF.